This T cell receptor (beta chain) came from a study of blood T cell repertoires in COVID-19. On the study more broadly: Collection of acute and convalescent COVID-19 samples took place in the United States, Italy and Spain. PBMCs, B-cell-depleted T cells, or T cells were the source of the cDNA or gDNA that made up the material.

This clone occurred a few times. From germline, CDR1 is MNHNS and CDR2 SASEGT. The CDR3 totals 17 residues. The V segment lost 4 bases and the J segment 2 bases; nucleotides outside the gene matches: 10. Under the authors' procedure: Estimates of nucleated cell counts were drawn from the amplification of reference gene primers. Measured with immunoSEQ multiplex PCR; TCRdb has only the in-frame clones, and not every one. Clone size and the V and J calls come from that table; the DNA yielded D and trimming. The sample holds some 130,000 clones, around 87% seen once. J is TRBJ1-5 and V is TRBV6-1; 8 bases agree with TRBD1. The TCR originated in a man in his fifties with active COVID-19. The sequenced sample consisted of peripheral blood. Here the CDR3 DNA reads TGTGCCAGCAGTGCCCACTCACAGGGGGGCCGCAATCAGCCCCAGCATTTT. It yields the protein CASSAHSQGGRNQPQHF.